This T cell receptor beta chain was retrieved from a study of cytomegalovirus exposure and HLA in healthy donors. Trimming cost V 8 bases and J 4 bases, with 20 bases left between them. The CDR3 length is 15 residues. The V gene's germline CDR1 is MDHEN and CDR2 SYDVKM. This clone was counted between two and nine times. Here immunoSEQ multiplex PCR was the method, and the copy in TCRdb shows in-frame clones only, minus some. The sample contains some 240,000 clones, over 75% of which appear only once. Sequenced sample: PBMCs. This chain links TRBV28 with TRBJ1-2, with D possibly matching TRBD1 (6 bases). The sequence was collected from a woman between 18 and 29 years old in good health and CMV-seropositive. CDR3 region: CASSLKAGATYGYTF. CDR3 nucleotides: TGTGCCAGCTCACTTAAGGCAGGGGCTACCTATGGCTACACCTTC.